This TCR beta chain was sequenced for a study of T cells after yellow fever vaccination. TCRdb itself ran the 5' RACE reads through MiXCR, one entry per CDR3 protein. In the table there are fewer than 500,000 distinct CDR3 sequences, under 20% of which are singletons. Worth noting for this clonotype: No antigen is known for it.

This CDR3 has 15 residues. Trimming took 4 bases from V and 0 from J, leaving 13 bases between them. Germline loops: CDR1 SGHKS, CDR2 YYEKEE (reference sequence). Notes on the study in general: Most clones from primary vaccination resurfaced after the booster (around 95% CD4, 75% to 90% CD8). Peaking faster, on day 5 versus 15, the secondary response was nonetheless weaker.

The chain employs TRBV5-5 and TRBJ1-1, with D maybe TRBD1 (5 bases). The TCR originated in a young man who received the YFV17D yellow fever vaccine. The material sequenced was PBMCs, taken before the yellow fever booster vaccination. The CDR3 region has the DNA TGTGCCAGCAGCCGTCGGGACCGGATGAACACTGAAGCTTTCTTT. This codes for CASSRRDRMNTEAFF.